This T cell receptor beta chain was sequenced in a study of PD-1 blockade in classical Hodgkin lymphoma. The overall study: Nivolumab 3 mg/kg was given intravenously every 2 weeks.

Whole-study findings and limits: Baseline TCR diversity was reportedly lower in newly diagnosed patients than in healthy donors. It was reported as lower still in relapsed/refractory patients. Initiation of nivolumab under 1 year after ASCT led to exclusion of patients. Unlike CD8+ TCR diversity, which did not rise significantly by C4D1, CD4+ TCR diversity did.

About this clone: Its target is not known.

The assay was immunoSEQ multiplex PCR, and TCRdb's table has in-frame clones only and misses some. This table holds approximately 99,000 clones, roughly 81% found once. All trial patients relapsed after autologous stem cell transplantation. This receptor was obtained from a human donor with classical Hodgkin lymphoma. The sample consisted of peripheral blood mononuclear cells (PBMCs), taken before the second cycle of nivolumab.

Written as DNA, the CDR3 is TGTGCCAGCAGCGTAGAGTGGGGCGGGAACACTGAAGCTTTCTTT. It codes for CASSVEWGGNTEAFF. The rearrangement links TRBV9 to TRBJ1-1; D perhaps matches TRBD1 (5 bases). CDR1 is SGDLS and CDR2 is YYNGEE in the germline V gene. V lost 0 bases and J lost 1, with 10 bases in between. The CDR3 has 15 residues.